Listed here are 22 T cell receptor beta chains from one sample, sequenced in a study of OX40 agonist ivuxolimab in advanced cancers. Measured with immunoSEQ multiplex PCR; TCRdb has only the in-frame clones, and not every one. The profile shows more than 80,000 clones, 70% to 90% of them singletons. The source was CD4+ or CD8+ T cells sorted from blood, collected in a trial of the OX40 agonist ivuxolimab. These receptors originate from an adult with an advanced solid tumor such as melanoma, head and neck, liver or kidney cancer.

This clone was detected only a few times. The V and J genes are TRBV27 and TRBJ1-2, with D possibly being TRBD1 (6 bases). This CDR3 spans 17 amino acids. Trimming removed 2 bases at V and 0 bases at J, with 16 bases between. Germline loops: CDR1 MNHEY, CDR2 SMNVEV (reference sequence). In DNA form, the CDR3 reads TGTGCCAGCAGTTTAAAGGGGGACACATGGTCTAACTATGGCTACACCTTC. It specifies CASSLKGDTWSNYGYTF.

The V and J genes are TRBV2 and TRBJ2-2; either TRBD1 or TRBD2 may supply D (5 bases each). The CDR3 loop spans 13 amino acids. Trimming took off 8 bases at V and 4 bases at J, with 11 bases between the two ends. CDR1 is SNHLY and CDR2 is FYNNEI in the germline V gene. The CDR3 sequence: CASRGSGTGELFF. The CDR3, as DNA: TGTGCCAGCCGGGGCTCGGGCACCGGGGAGCTGTTTTTT. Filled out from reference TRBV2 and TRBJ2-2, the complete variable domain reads EPEVTQTPSHQVTQMGQEVILRCVPISNHLYFYWYRQILGQKVEFLVSFYNNEISEKSEIFDDQFSVERPDGSNFTLKIRSTKLEDSAMYFCASRGSGTGELFFGEGSRLTVL.

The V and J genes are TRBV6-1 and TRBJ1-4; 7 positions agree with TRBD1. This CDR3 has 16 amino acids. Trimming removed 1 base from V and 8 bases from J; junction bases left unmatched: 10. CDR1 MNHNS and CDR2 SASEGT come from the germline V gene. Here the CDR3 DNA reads TGTGCCAGCAGTGAAGGGCCCGCCAGGGGGGACGAAAAACTGTTTTTT. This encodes CASSEGPARGDEKLFF.

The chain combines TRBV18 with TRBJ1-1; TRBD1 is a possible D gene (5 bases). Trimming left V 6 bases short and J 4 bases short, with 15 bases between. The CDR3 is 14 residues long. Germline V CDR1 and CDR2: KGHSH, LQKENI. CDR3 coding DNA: TGTGCCAGCTCTCCCGGGACGGATATCACTGAAGCTTTCTTT. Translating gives CASSPGTDITEAFF.

Here the CDR3 reads CASSWQLFYGYTF. The CDR3 DNA follows: TGTGCCAGCAGTTGGCAGCTTTTCTATGGCTACACCTTC. This chain uses TRBV5-8 with TRBJ1-2; D is unresolved. CDR1 and CDR2 from the germline V gene are SGHTS and YDEGEE. The V and J ends lost 5 bases and 4 bases respectively, with 12 bases between them. CDR3 length: 13 amino acids.

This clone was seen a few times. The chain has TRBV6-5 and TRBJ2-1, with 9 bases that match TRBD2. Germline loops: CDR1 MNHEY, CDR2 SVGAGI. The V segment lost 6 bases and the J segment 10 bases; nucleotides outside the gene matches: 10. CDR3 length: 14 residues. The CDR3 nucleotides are TGTGCCAGCAGAGTTAGCGGGAGTTCCAGGGAGCAGTTCTTC. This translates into CASRVSGSSREQFF.

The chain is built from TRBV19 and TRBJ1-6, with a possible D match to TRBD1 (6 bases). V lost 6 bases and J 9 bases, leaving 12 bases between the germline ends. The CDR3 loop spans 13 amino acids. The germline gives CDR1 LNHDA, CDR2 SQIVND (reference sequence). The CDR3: CASRQGLVSPLHF. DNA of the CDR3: TGTGCCAGTAGACAGGGACTAGTTTCACCCCTCCACTTT.

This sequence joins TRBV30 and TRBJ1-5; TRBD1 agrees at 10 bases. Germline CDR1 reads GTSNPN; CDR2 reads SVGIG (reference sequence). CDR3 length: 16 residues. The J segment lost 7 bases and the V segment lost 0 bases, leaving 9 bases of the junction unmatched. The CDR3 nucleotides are TGTGCCTGGAGTGTGGGGACAGGGGTTCGGCGGCAGCCCCAGCATTTT. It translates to CAWSVGTGVRRQPQHF.

The CDR3 DNA is TGTGCCAGCAGCGGGGCTAGCGGGGTGGGGCCACAAGAGACCCAGTACTTC. This codes for CASSGASGVGPQETQYF. The chain recombines TRBV7-2 with TRBJ2-5; 9 nucleotides line up with TRBD2. The CDR3 contains 17 residues. With V trimmed by 5 bases and J by 2 bases, 12 bases remained unmatched. The germline V gene has CDR1 SGHTA and CDR2 FQGNSA. Full variable domain (missing parts from reference TRBV7-2 and TRBJ2-5): GAGVSQSPSNKVTEKGKDVELRCDPISGHTALYWYRQSLGQGLEFLIYFQGNSAPDKSGLPSDRFSAERTGGSVSTLTIQRTQQEDSAVYLCASSGASGVGPQETQYFGPGTRLLVL.

This chain's CDR3 is CASSSPIGGQRETQYF. CDR3 coding DNA: TGTGCCAGCAGCTCGCCGATAGGGGGACAGAGGGAGACCCAGTACTTC. This chain connects TRBV13 to TRBJ2-5; TRBD1 matches at 7 bases. CDR1 and CDR2 from the germline V gene are PRHDT and FYEKMQ (reference sequence). V trimming: 4 bases; J trimming: 5 bases; junction bases outside the gene matches: 13. The CDR3 is made up of 16 amino acids.

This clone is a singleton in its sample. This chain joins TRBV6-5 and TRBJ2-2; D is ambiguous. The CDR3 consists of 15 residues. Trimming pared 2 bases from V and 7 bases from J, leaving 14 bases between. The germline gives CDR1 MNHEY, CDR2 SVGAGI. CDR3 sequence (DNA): TGTGCCAGCAGTTACCAGGCAGGACGTGGCGGGGAGCTGTTTTTT. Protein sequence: CASSYQAGRGGELFF.

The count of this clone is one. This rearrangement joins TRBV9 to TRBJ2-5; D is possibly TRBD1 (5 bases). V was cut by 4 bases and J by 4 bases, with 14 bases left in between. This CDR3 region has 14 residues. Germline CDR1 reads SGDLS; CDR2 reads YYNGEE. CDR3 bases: TGTGCCAGCAGCTTTGGGCAGGGTCGAGAGACCCAGTACTTC. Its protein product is CASSFGQGRETQYF.

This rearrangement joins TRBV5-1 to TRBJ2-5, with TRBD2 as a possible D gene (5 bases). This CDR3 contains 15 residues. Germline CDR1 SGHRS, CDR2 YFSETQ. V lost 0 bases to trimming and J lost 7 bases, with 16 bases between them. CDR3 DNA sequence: TGCGCCAGCAGCTTGGTGGGCGGGCCCGAGGGGACCCAGTACTTC. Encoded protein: CASSLVGGPEGTQYF.

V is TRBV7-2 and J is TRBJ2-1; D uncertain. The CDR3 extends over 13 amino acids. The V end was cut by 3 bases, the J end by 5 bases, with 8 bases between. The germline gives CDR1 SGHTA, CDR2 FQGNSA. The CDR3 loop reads CASSFIGNNEQFF. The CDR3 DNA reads TGTGCCAGCAGCTTTATAGGAAACAATGAGCAGTTCTTC.

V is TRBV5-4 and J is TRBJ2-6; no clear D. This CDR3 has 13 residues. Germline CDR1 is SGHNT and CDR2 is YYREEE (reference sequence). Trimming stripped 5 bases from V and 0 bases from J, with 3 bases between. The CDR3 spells CASRISGANVLTF. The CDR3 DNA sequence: TGTGCCAGCAGAATCTCTGGGGCCAACGTCCTGACTTTC.

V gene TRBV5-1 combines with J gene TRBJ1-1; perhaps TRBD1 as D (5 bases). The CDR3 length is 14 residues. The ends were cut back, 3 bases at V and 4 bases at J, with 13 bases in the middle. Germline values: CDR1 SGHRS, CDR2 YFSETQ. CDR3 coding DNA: TGCGCCAGCAGCTGGGCCGGGGCGGGCACTGAAGCTTTCTTT. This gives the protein CASSWAGAGTEAFF.

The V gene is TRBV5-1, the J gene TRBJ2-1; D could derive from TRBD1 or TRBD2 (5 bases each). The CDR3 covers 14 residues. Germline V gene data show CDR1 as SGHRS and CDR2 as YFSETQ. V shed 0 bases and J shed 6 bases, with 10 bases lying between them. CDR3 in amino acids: CASSLAMGTNEQFF. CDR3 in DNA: TGCGCCAGCAGCTTGGCCATGGGGACCAATGAGCAGTTCTTC.

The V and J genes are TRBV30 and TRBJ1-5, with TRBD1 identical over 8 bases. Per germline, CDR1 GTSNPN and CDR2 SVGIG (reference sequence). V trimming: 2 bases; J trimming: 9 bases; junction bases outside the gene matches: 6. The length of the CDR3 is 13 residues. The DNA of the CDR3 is TGTGCCTGGAGTCGCAGGGGGCAGGGGCCCCAGCATTTT. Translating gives CAWSRRGQGPQHF. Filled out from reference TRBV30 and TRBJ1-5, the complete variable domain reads SQTIHQWPATLVQPVGSPLSLECTVEGTSNPNLYWYRQAAGRGLQLLFYSVGIGQISSEVPQNLSASRPQDRQFILSSKKLLLSDSGFYLCAWSRRGQGPQHFGDGTRLSIL.

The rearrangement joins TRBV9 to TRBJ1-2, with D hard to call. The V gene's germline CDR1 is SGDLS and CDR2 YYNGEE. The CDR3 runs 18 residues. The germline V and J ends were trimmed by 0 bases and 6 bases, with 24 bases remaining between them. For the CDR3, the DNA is TGTGCCAGCAGCGTAGCCCCGGGCGGCCCCTCAGGAAGGAATGGCTACACCTTC. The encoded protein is CASSVAPGGPSGRNGYTF. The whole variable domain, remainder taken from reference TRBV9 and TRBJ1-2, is DSGVTQTPKHLITATGQRVTLRCSPRSGDLSVYWYQQSLDQGLQFLIQYYNGEERAKGNILERFSAQQFPDLHSELNLSSLELGDSALYFCASSVAPGGPSGRNGYTFGSGTRLTVV.

The CDR3 DNA reads as TGTGCCTGGAGTGTATCCCGCTCCGGGGAGCTGTTTTTT. Translated, it gives CAWSVSRSGELFF. This sequence joins TRBV30 and TRBJ2-2, with no clear D. The CDR3 has 13 residues. The V gene's germline CDR1 is GTSNPN and CDR2 SVGIG (reference sequence). Trimming took 0 bases from V and 6 from J, leaving 8 bases between them.

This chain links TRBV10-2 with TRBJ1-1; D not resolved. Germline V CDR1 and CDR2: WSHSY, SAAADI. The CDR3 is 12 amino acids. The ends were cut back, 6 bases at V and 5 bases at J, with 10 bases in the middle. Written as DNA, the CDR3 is TGCGCCAGCAGCAGACACTCTACTGAAGCTTTCTTT. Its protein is CASSRHSTEAFF.

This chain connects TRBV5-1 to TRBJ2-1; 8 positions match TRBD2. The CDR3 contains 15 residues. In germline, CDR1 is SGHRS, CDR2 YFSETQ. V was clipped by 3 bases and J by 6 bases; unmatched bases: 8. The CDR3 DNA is TGCGCCAGCAGCTCAGCCGGGACTAGTATCAATGAGCAGTTCTTC. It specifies CASSSAGTSINEQFF.